The T cell receptor (beta chain) described here comes from a study of T cells in Graves' hyperthyroidism and ophthalmopathy. General observations from the study: Blood shared most expanded thyroid clonotypes above 0.001. Ophthalmopathy, which appeared later, was predicted by the model a median approximately 6.7 months before onset.

RNA transcripts gave rise to amplified TCR beta CDR3 regions. TCR CDR3 underwent first-round RT-PCR with the HTBI primer set. TCRdb called the multiplex PCR reads again in MiXCR, with one record for every CDR3 protein. The sample has 250,000 or so distinct CDR3 sequences; 15% to 20% are singletons. The CDR3 runs 14 residues. J gave up 4 bases and V 5 bases, and 4 bases lay outside the gene matches. The germline CDR1 and CDR2 sequences are SGHTA and FQGNSA. This clonotype has ten or more counts. Its matching antigen is unknown. The chain couples TRBV7-2 to TRBJ2-7, with TRBD2 identical over 11 bases. This TCR was recovered from a woman in her late teens or twenties with Graves' ophthalmopathy. Sequencing was done on a sample of blood. The CDR3 reads CASSPGLAGYEQYF. The CDR3 DNA sequence: TGTGCCAGCAGCCCAGGACTAGCGGGTTACGAGCAGTACTTC.